Detailed here is one TCR beta chain. Its recognized antigen is unknown. Base qualities are not provided; no much larger clone lies one nucleotide away. From cysteine to phenylalanine, the CDR3 is 14 amino acids long. Only the CDR3 part of the read is kept: 42 bases, read in frame from the first base. According to the germline V gene, CDR1 reads SQVTM and CDR2 reads ANQGSEA. V is shortened by 7 bases, J by 7 bases, and the region joining them spans 22 bases. The method behind the library was the immunoSEQ multiplex PCR assay. From the authors' description of their analysis: To diagnose cytomegalovirus status from the catalog of TCR beta chain sequences, a statistical classification framework was built. The clones in this table, taken by TCRdb from immuneACCESS, are in-frame only. Not every clone is retained; where verified, under half of the shortfall comes from an unresolved V gene, and the cause of the rest is unknown. V, J and clone size were drawn from that table, and D and trimming were deduced from the DNA. The sample data list 100,000 to 150,000 clones, and around 85% of these were observed just once. The ten biggest clones cover nearly 4.5% of the sample.

These data originate in a study of cytomegalovirus exposure and HLA in healthy donors (dated by TCRdb to 2015 to 2018). Turning to the overall study: According to a later analysis, one platform produced both the 100 to 150 validation repertoires and the 666 repertoires of the first cohort. To predict cytomegalovirus infection status, the study combined high-throughput TCR immunosequencing, statistical association of individual TCRs with disease status, and machine learning. The study aimed to test whether cataloging public T cell receptors could reveal signatures of past pathogen exposure. Along with the roughly 700-subject first cohort, a separate validation cohort of over a hundred different subjects was used.

The donors belonged to the validation cohort of around 130 subjects, which was separate from the approximately 610-subject first cohort. What the research found in general, with its limitations: The validation cohort had no HLA typing available for a later analysis, so co-occurrence within that cohort was assessed over all 120 or so repertoires. A total of 150 to 200 TCR beta chains were listed by the study as associated with cytomegalovirus. The classifier was reported to diagnose cytomegalovirus status with high specificity and sensitivity in both the original and validation cohorts. While some public TCRs were present in many individuals, most TCR sequences turned up only very rarely across donors. In vitro tests confirmed that a few of the cytomegalovirus-associated TCR beta chains recognize cytomegalovirus antigens. The authors suggested that the approach could potentially be extended to other disease states and immunological phenotypes. Of the cluster scores, roughly 95% were above 0 in a later analysis, which found that TCRs clustered in the first cohort also tended to co-occur in the approximately 130 validation repertoires.

Sequencing used PBMCs. The chain uses TRBV29-1 and TRBJ2-5; TRBD1 is perhaps the D gene, given 6 matching bases. This receptor was identified in a man in his late teens or twenties in good health and CMV-seropositive. Here is the DNA: TGCAGCGCCGCGAGGGTCGCCTTAGGGGGGACCCAGTACTTC. Translated, it reads CSAARVALGGTQYF.